A selection of T cell receptor beta chains follows, all from one sample in a study of beta chain features in type 1 diabetes. The method was immunoSEQ multiplex PCR; TCRdb's version includes in-frame clones alone and lacks a portion of them. The sample consists of some 350,000 clones, around 10% of them appearing once. Material: central memory CD4+ T cells from blood. The source is a young man with type 1 diabetes. Both conserved end residues are part of each CDR3. D genes are given only for firm matches. Size is omitted from some rows. Given values are once, few, many or a class for expanded clones.

cdr3_nt,cdr3_aa,j_call,d_call,clone_size,v_call
TGTGCCAGTAGTAGCCAGGGGAGGTTGGATCAGCCCCAGCATTTT,CASSSQGRLDQPQHF,TRBJ1-5,NA,many,TRBV19
TGTGCCAGCAGTGAGCAGGGGCAAAAGTTCTTC,CASSEQGQKFF,TRBJ2-1,NA,few,TRBV2
TGCAGCGTTCTGCCTTCCCTTAGGGGGAACACTGAAGCTTTCTTT,CSVLPSLRGNTEAFF,TRBJ1-1,NA,few,TRBV29-1
TGTGCCAGCAGCTTAGTTCGGAACACCGGGGAGCTGTTTTTT,CASSLVRNTGELFF,TRBJ2-2,NA,NA,TRBV7-6
TGCGCCAGCAGCCAAGTAAATTTGATTTCCTACAATGAGCAGTTCTTC,CASSQVNLISYNEQFF,TRBJ2-1,NA,NA,TRBV4-1
TGTGCCAGCAGTGATGGGACTTATGGCTACACCTTC,CASSDGTYGYTF,TRBJ1-2,NA,few,TRBV2
TGTGCCAGCAGCCCGACCGGGACAGGGGGGAGAAACGAGCAGTACTTC,CASSPTGTGGRNEQYF,TRBJ2-7,TRBD1,NA,TRBV7-9
TGTGCCAGCCAGCGGAGGGATAGCAATCAGCCCCAGCATTTT,CASQRRDSNQPQHF,TRBJ1-5,NA,NA,TRBV6-5
TGTGCCAGCCAAAGATGGGGCGATTCGGATCAGCCCCAGCATTTT,CASQRWGDSDQPQHF,TRBJ1-5,NA,few,TRBV6-1
TGTGCCTGGAGTCTCGGGACAGGTCCGTACGAGCAGTACTTC,CAWSLGTGPYEQYF,TRBJ2-7,TRBD1,few,TRBV30
TGTGCCATCAGTGCCAGCGGCCTTTCCACCTACGAGCAGTACTTC,CAISASGLSTYEQYF,TRBJ2-7,NA,few,TRBV10-3
TGTGCCAGCAGTCCAAGCCAAGAGACCCAGTACTTC,CASSPSQETQYF,TRBJ2-5,NA,NA,TRBV6-5
TGTGCCAGCGTAGGGACAGCTACTAATGAAAAACTGTTTTTT,CASVGTATNEKLFF,TRBJ1-4,TRBD1,NA,TRBV28
TGTGCCAGCAGTTCCTATGCTAGCGGGAGTAAGAATGAGCAGTTCTTC,CASSSYASGSKNEQFF,TRBJ2-1,TRBD2,many,TRBV28
TGTGCCAGTATCGGGACTAGCGGGAGCACGCAGTATTTT,CASIGTSGSTQYF,TRBJ2-3,TRBD2,few,TRBV19
TGCGCCAGCAGCTTCGGGGCAGGCCCTGGCTACACCTTC,CASSFGAGPGYTF,TRBJ1-2,NA,NA,TRBV5-1
TGTGCCAGCAGCTTAGGAAGAGAGACCCAGTACTTC,CASSLGRETQYF,TRBJ2-5,NA,NA,TRBV7-9
TGCAGCCTAAGGCCTGGGTACGGTGAGCAGTTCTTC,CSLRPGYGEQFF,TRBJ2-1,NA,few,TRBV29-1
TGCGCCAGCAGCCAAGAGTCGACGCGGACGAACAATGAGCAGTTCTTC,CASSQESTRTNNEQFF,TRBJ2-1,NA,few,TRBV4-3
TGTGCCAGCAGCCAAGACCTTCCGGGCAGGGCGGGAGAGACCCAGTACTTC,CASSQDLPGRAGETQYF,TRBJ2-5,NA,few,TRBV7-2
TGTGCCAGCAGCACGTCGGGACAGGGGGTTTACAATGAGCAGTTCTTC,CASSTSGQGVYNEQFF,TRBJ2-1,TRBD1,many,TRBV9
TGTGCCAGTAGTACCCCCCCCTCCTACGAGCAGTACTTC,CASSTPPSYEQYF,TRBJ2-7,NA,few,TRBV19
TGTGCCAGCAGCCAGGACTTAAGCACAGATACGCAGTATTTT,CASSQDLSTDTQYF,TRBJ2-3,NA,few,TRBV2
TGTGCCGGGGACAAGGGACAACGTGCCTCTGGCTACACCTTC,CAGDKGQRASGYTF,TRBJ1-2,NA,few,TRBV2
TGCGCCAGCAGCCGTGGGGTCGTGCGGCAAGGCTTTGATGAGCAGTTCTTC,CASSRGVVRQGFDEQFF,TRBJ2-1,NA,many,TRBV5-1
TGTGCCAGTAGTATATCCAGGGGTCCGAGAGGGGTTCAGCCCCAGCATTTT,CASSISRGPRGVQPQHF,TRBJ1-5,NA,few,TRBV19
TGTGCCAGCAGAGGGACAGGGCCGAACACTGAAGCTTTCTTT,CASRGTGPNTEAFF,TRBJ1-1,TRBD1,once,TRBV2
TGTGCCAGCAGCCCTACACAAGCTACGAATCCTTACGAGCAGTACTTC,CASSPTQATNPYEQYF,TRBJ2-7,NA,few,TRBV28
TGTGCCAGCACTAGGACAGGGGCGAGCACAGATACGCAGTATTTT,CASTRTGASTDTQYF,TRBJ2-3,TRBD1,NA,TRBV6-1
TGTGCCAGCAGCTACGGGACTAGCCGTACGCAGTATTTT,CASSYGTSRTQYF,TRBJ2-3,TRBD2,few,TRBV5-4
TGCGCCAGCAGCTTGGACGACAGGGGTGAAAAACTGTTTTTT,CASSLDDRGEKLFF,TRBJ1-4,TRBD1,few,TRBV5-1
TGCGCCAGCAGCTTCGGACAGGGGACCGGGGAGCTGTTTTTT,CASSFGQGTGELFF,TRBJ2-2,TRBD1,few,TRBV5-1
TGTGCCAGCAGCCCGCTAAACATTCAGTACTTC,CASSPLNIQYF,TRBJ2-4,NA,few,TRBV6-4
TGTGCCAGCAGCTCTGGGGAGAACATTCAGTACTTC,CASSSGENIQYF,TRBJ2-4,NA,few,TRBV11-3
TGCGCCAGCAGCTTGGTTGCGAACACTGAAGCTTTCTTT,CASSLVANTEAFF,TRBJ1-1,NA,NA,TRBV5-1
TGTGCCAGCCGGTTAGGACAGGGGGTAGGCTACGAGCAGTACTTC,CASRLGQGVGYEQYF,TRBJ2-7,TRBD1,many,TRBV6-6
TGTGCCAGCACCAACTTTAGAATGGACAGCTATGGCTACACCTTC,CASTNFRMDSYGYTF,TRBJ1-2,NA,medium-sized,TRBV5-4
TGTGCCAGCAGTTCAGGCGGGACAGGGCGTAACTACGAGCAGTACTTC,CASSSGGTGRNYEQYF,TRBJ2-7,TRBD1,many,TRBV28
TGTGCCAGCAGTACCCCCCGGACCACCGGGGAGCTGTTTTTT,CASSTPRTTGELFF,TRBJ2-2,NA,NA,TRBV6-5
TGTGCCAGCAGCGCTACAGGGTATCAGCCCCAGCATTTT,CASSATGYQPQHF,TRBJ1-5,NA,NA,TRBV6-6
TGTGCCAGCAGCCCCCCCGGGGTGGGAAGCACAGATACGCAGTATTTT,CASSPPGVGSTDTQYF,TRBJ2-3,NA,NA,TRBV7-2
TGCGCCAGCAGCTTTGGACCGGACGAGCAGTACTTC,CASSFGPDEQYF,TRBJ2-7,NA,NA,TRBV5-1
TGTGCCAGCAGAGGAGGGCTCCGGTCCTACGAGCAGTACTTC,CASRGGLRSYEQYF,TRBJ2-7,NA,many,TRBV21-1
TGTGCCAGCAGCTTAGGGCTGGCCACTGAAGCTTTCTTT,CASSLGLATEAFF,TRBJ1-1,NA,few,TRBV7-2
TGCGCCAGCAGCTTGGCCCCGGGACTAGCGGGAGGGTCGTCCTACAATGAGCAGTTCTTC,CASSLAPGLAGGSSYNEQFF,TRBJ2-1,TRBD2,NA,TRBV5-1
TGTGCCAGCAGTCCGGGGACGCGCGAAAAACTGTTTTTT,CASSPGTREKLFF,TRBJ1-4,NA,few,TRBV28
TGTGCCTGGGCCCAGGGTGAAAAACTGTTTTTT,CAWAQGEKLFF,TRBJ1-4,NA,many,TRBV30
TGTGCCAGCAGCTTTCTCAAATCGACAGGGGGCAAGAGAGAGACCCAGTACTTC,CASSFLKSTGGKRETQYF,TRBJ2-5,TRBD1,NA,TRBV9
TGTGCCAGCGGCAGGTGGACCCAGTACTTC,CASGRWTQYF,TRBJ2-5,NA,NA,TRBV21-1
TGTGCCAGCAGCTTGGGTCCTGGGAACACCGGGGAGCTGTTTTTT,CASSLGPGNTGELFF,TRBJ2-2,NA,NA,TRBV7-2
TGTGCCAGCAGCCAAGACGGGCACCGGAACACTGAAGCTTTCTTT,CASSQDGHRNTEAFF,TRBJ1-1,NA,NA,TRBV4-2
TGTGCCAGCAGCCCTTGGGGCATGGGAGAAAAACTGTTTTTT,CASSPWGMGEKLFF,TRBJ1-4,NA,NA,TRBV11-2
TGTGCCAGCAGGCTCGGGACTGGTGAAAAACTGTTTTTT,CASRLGTGEKLFF,TRBJ1-4,NA,NA,TRBV6-1